This T cell receptor beta chain derives from a study of blood T cell repertoires in COVID-19 (dated by TCRdb to about 2020). For context, the study as a whole: The collaborator samples originated in the United States, Italy and Spain and spanned the acute and convalescent phases of COVID-19. The prospective study material was composed of cDNA or gDNA derived from T cells, B-cell-depleted T cells, or PBMCs. Deeply sampled blood TCRbeta repertoires from subjects exposed to, actively infected with, or recovered from COVID-19 were included in the dataset. A freely available public database, intended as a resource for researchers studying the immune response to SARS-CoV-2, is where the repertoires were released. Samples were obtained from the ongoing ImmuneRACE study (first 160 participants) and from 950 to 1,500 subjects provided by 6 global collaborators. Sample metadata almost always included a de-identified subject ID, COVID-19 status, age in years and sex. Where HLA class I and class II types were available, the types were taken from metadata supplied by the sample provider, not from assay-based typing.

In the prospective study, participants were about 18 to 90 years old, resided in 24 geographic areas of the United States, and were enrolled through a virtual design. In the prospective study, participants were assigned to cohorts based on the clinical history participants reported in a screening survey and a study questionnaire. For ImmuneRACE Cohort 3, a participant was defined as recovered based on two consecutive negative NP/OP PCR tests, clearance by a healthcare professional, or resolution of symptoms. Each participant in the prospective study had whole blood, serum and a nasopharyngeal or oropharyngeal swab collected by mobile phlebotomists. Additional blood draws and questionnaires over an approximately two-month period could optionally be provided by prospective study participants. Before DNA extraction, prospective study blood samples were shipped either frozen or at room temperature.

The paper as a whole reports these results and caveats: How much clinical and demographic metadata was included differed by source and by participant, and the metadata was provided uncurated.

The CDR3 starts with the cysteine, ends with the phenylalanine, and has 16 residues. The kept DNA is CDR3 alone, 48 bases in frame from the first base. The germline V gene (reference sequence) provides CDR1 DFQATT and CDR2 SNEGSKA. After removal of 3 bases from V and 6 bases from J, the junction retains 12 bases not matched to a gene. Comments on this clone: The target of this receptor is not known. Qualities for individual bases were not recorded, and no much larger clone is one base off.

The immunoSEQ Assay, a bias-controlled multiplex PCR, was used to amplify TCRbeta CDR3 regions from genomic DNA. Per the authors' processing: The number of nucleated cells in each sample was estimated from the amplification of reference gene primers within the assay. Sequence reads were collapsed and filtered to measure the absolute abundance of every unique TCRbeta CDR3 rearrangement. For each sample, productive Simpson clonality was calculated as the square root of Simpson's diversity index over productive rearrangements. TCRdb took this table from immuneACCESS and kept in-frame rearrangements with V and J called. Such tables lack part of the clones; where checked against another copy, unresolved V genes explain under half of the gap, and the rest is unexplained. Clonal size and the V and J genes are those of that table, whereas D and trimming came from the DNA. Across this sample there are hundreds of thousands of clones, with around nine tenths seen only once. The ten largest clones add up to roughly 9.4% of the sample.

The receptor's source is a woman between 50 and 59 years old who had recovered from COVID-19. Sequences were obtained from PBMCs or T cells enriched from blood (not recorded which). The chain joins TRBV20-1 to TRBJ2-1, with 9 middle bases fitting TRBD1. The DNA reads TGCAGTGCTAGTGCCCCCCGACAGGGGGTCGGCAATGAGCAGTTCTTC. Translated, this is CSASAPRQGVGNEQFF.